This T cell receptor beta chain is drawn from a study of PD-L1 blockade in urothelial cancer. Across the study: Patients, treated from 2014 onward, received atezolizumab 1,200 mg intravenously every 3 weeks. In terms of prior chemotherapy, patients had received 0 to 3 regimens. Blood was evaluated 3 weeks (second dose) and 6 weeks after therapy began. A median of roughly 140,000 T cells was found in the blood samples.

The assay was immunoSEQ multiplex PCR, and TCRdb's table has in-frame clones only and misses some. The repertoire consists of roughly 56,000 clones, with about 86% occurring once and the leading ten covering approximately 20%. The time point: pretreatment peripheral blood. Trimming stripped 5 bases from V and 3 bases from J, with 16 bases between. The CDR3 has 15 residues. Germline lookup yields CDR1 MNHEY and CDR2 SVGAGI. This receptor was obtained from a man in his sixties with urothelial cancer. The genes are TRBV6-5 and TRBJ1-1; D may be TRBD1 (5 bases). The material sequenced was PBMCs, taken around atezolizumab (anti-PD-L1) treatment. CDR3 nucleotides: TGTGCCAGCAGTAAGACAGTTCACGGTGACACTGAAGCTTTCTTT. Amino acid sequence: CASSKTVHGDTEAFF.